This T cell receptor beta chain is drawn from a study of OX40 agonist ivuxolimab in advanced cancers. Profiling relied on immunoSEQ multiplex PCR, and the TCRdb table lists in-frame clones only, not all of them. The data hold 81,000 or so clones, with about 89% observed a single time. This TCR was sampled from an adult with an advanced solid tumor such as melanoma, head and neck, liver or kidney cancer. This specimen consisted of CD4+ or CD8+ T cells sorted from blood, obtained in a trial of the OX40 agonist ivuxolimab.

CDR3 loop: CASSLGFASGGPSQETQYF. In DNA, the CDR3 is TGTGCCAGCAGCTTAGGATTTGCTAGCGGGGGGCCCTCCCAAGAGACCCAGTACTTC. The chain couples TRBV11-3 to TRBJ2-5, with 11 bases aligning to TRBD2. From germline, CDR1 is SGHNT and CDR2 YENEEA. Unmatched junction bases numbered 11, after V lost 1 base and J lost 1 base. The CDR3 length is 19 residues.